What follows are 7 T cell receptor beta chains derived from one specimen sequenced in a study of T cell responses to AZD1222 COVID-19 vaccine. Data came from immunoSEQ multiplex PCR; TCRdb stores just in-frame clones and leaves some out. The table has tens of thousands of clones, roughly 84% seen once. Here the sequenced sample was peripheral blood, taken on day 0 of MenACWY control vaccination. Receptors originate from an adult in good health.

The genes are TRBV18 and TRBJ1-5, with 7 bases aligning to TRBD1. The V segment lost 2 bases and the J segment 5 bases; nucleotides outside the gene matches: 6. CDR3 length: 15 residues. Germline CDR1 reads KGHSH; CDR2 reads LQKENI. The CDR3 is CASSPLQGKDQPQHF. DNA of the CDR3: TGTGCCAGCTCACCATTACAGGGGAAGGATCAGCCCCAGCATTTT.

The rearrangement joins TRBV2 to TRBJ1-2, with a weak D call TRBD1 (5 bases). The CDR3 contains 14 residues. The germline V gene encodes CDR1 SNHLY and CDR2 FYNNEI. The CDR3 is CAAGAALFNYGYTF. Written as DNA, the CDR3 is TGTGCGGCCGGGGCAGCGCTCTTTAACTATGGCTACACCTTC.

The sample holds many counts of this clone. The chain joins TRBV3-1 (or the pseudogene TRBV3-2) to TRBJ1-1; 7 nucleotides match TRBD1. Unmatched junction bases numbered 4, after V lost 1 base and J lost 5 bases. Per the germline V gene, CDR1 is LGHDT and CDR2 is YNNKEL (reference sequence). This CDR3 is built from 14 residues. The CDR3 nucleotides read TGTGCCAGCAGCCAAGGGACAGGAATAACTGAAGCTTTCTTT. It translates to CASSQGTGITEAFF.

In its sample, this clone was seen a few times. CDR3 DNA: TGTGCCTGGAGTGAGTGGGGCTCCAGAGGGACTGAAGCTTTCTTT. Residues: CAWSEWGSRGTEAFF. The chain is built from TRBV30 and TRBJ1-1; D is possibly TRBD1 (5 bases). V dropped 1 base and J dropped 5 bases, with 17 bases sitting between them. The germline CDR1 and CDR2 sequences are GTSNPN and SVGIG (reference sequence). This CDR3 has 15 amino acids.

As for this clone: This may arise from a read error, as a much more abundant clone is one base away. CDR3 in DNA: TGTCCCAGCAGCTCCGGGGCGGGGGGGGGCGGGGAGCTGTTTTTT. It codes for CPSSSGAGGGGELFF. The chain combines TRBV3-1 (or the pseudogene TRBV3-2) with TRBJ2-2; 9 bases align to TRBD2. CDR3 length: 15 amino acids. The germline V gene encodes CDR1 LGHDT and CDR2 YNNKEL (reference sequence).

CDR3 protein: CASSLMIGIKGDTEAFF. The CDR3, as DNA: TGTGCCAGCAGCTTAATGATAGGGATTAAGGGGGACACTGAAGCTTTCTTT. The chain joins TRBV7-8 to TRBJ1-1; weak D call: TRBD1 (6 bases). Germline CDR1 and CDR2: SGHVS and FQNEAQ. Trimming removed 2 bases at V and 3 bases at J, with 19 bases between. This CDR3 contains 17 residues.

This clone turned up a few times. The chain carries TRBV12-3 or TRBV12-4 and TRBJ1-1; D is perhaps TRBD1 (6 bases). CDR3 length: 12 amino acids. V lost 5 bases and J 7 bases, leaving 11 bases between the germline ends. The CDR3 nucleotides read TGTGCCAGCAGTCCGCAGGGGTTTGAAGCTTTCTTT. Its translation: CASSPQGFEAFF.